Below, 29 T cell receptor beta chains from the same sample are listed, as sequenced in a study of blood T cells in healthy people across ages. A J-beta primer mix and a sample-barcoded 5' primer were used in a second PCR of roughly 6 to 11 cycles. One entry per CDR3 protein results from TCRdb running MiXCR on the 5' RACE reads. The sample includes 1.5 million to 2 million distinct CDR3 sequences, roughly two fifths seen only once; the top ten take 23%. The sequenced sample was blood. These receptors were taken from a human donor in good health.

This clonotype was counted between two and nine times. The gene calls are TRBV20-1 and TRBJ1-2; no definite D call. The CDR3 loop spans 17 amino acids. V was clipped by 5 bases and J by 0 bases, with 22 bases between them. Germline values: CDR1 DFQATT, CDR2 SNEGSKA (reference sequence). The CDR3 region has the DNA TGCAGTGCTTCCGACTTAGGGAGAGGGCTAGCTAACTATGGCTACACCTTC. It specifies CSASDLGRGLANYGYTF.

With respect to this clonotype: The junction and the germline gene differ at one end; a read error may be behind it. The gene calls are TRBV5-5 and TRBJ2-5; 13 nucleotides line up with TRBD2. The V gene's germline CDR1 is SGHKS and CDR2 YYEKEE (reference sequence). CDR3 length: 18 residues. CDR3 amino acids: CASSLDGLAGATGETQDF. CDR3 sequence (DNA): TGTGCCAGCAGCTTGGATGGACTAGCGGGGGCCACGGGGGAGACCCAGGACTTC.

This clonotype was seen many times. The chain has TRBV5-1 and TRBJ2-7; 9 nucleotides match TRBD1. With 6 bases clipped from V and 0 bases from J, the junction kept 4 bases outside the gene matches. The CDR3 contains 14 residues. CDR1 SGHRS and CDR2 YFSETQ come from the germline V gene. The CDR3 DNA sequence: TGCGCCAGCAAGGGACAGGGTAGCTCCTACGAGCAGTACTTC. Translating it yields CASKGQGSSYEQYF.

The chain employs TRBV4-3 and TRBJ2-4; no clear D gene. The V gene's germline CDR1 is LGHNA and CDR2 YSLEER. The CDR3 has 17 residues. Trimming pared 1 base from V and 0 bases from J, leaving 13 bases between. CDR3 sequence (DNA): TGCGCCAGCAGCCAAGGATTTCAAGGGCTAGCCAAAAACATTCAGTACTTC. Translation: CASSQGFQGLAKNIQYF.

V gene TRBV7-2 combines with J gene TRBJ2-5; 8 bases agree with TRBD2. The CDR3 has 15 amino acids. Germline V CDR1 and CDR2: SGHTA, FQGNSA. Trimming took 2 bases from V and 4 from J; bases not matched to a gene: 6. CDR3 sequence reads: CASSLHLLAGETQYF. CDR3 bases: TGTGCCAGCAGCTTACACCTTCTAGCGGGAGAGACCCAGTACTTC. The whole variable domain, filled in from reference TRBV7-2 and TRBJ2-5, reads GAGVSQSPSNKVTEKGKDVELRCDPISGHTALYWYRQSLGQGLEFLIYFQGNSAPDKSGLPSDRFSAERTGGSVSTLTIQRTQQEDSAVYLCASSLHLLAGETQYFGPGTRLLVL.

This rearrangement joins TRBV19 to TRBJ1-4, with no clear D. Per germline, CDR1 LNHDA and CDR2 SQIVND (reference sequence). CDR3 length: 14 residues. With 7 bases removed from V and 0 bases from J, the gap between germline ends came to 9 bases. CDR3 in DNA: TGTGCCAGTAACGACGGTACAACTAATGAAAAACTGTTTTTT. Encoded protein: CASNDGTTNEKLFF.

The CDR3 is CSGGQGLDGYTF. CDR3 nucleotide sequence: TGCAGCGGCGGACAGGGCTTGGATGGCTACACCTTC. The chain couples TRBV29-1 to TRBJ1-2; 8 bases agree with TRBD1. The CDR3 has 12 amino acids. Germline assignment: CDR1 SQVTM and CDR2 ANQGSEA. The V gene end was trimmed by 7 bases and the J gene end by 6 bases; junction bases not matched to a gene: 7.

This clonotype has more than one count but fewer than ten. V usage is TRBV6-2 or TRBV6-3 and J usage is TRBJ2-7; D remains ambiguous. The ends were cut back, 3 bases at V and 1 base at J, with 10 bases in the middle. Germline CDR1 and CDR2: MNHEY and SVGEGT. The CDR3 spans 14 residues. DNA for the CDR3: TGTGCCAGCAGTTATACGTACGGATCCTACGAGCAGTACTTC. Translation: CASSYTYGSYEQYF.

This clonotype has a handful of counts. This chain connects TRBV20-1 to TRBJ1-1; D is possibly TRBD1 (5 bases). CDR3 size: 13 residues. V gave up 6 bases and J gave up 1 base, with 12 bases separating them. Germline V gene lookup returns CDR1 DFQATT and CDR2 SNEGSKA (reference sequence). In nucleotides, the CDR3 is TGCAGTGCGAAGACAGCGCCGAACACTGAAGCTTTCTTT. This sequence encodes CSAKTAPNTEAFF.

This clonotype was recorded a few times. The CDR3 bases are TGTGCCAGCTCACCACCGACAGGACCCAGCTCCTACGAGCAGTACTTC. It yields the protein CASSPPTGPSSYEQYF. The V and J genes are TRBV18 and TRBJ2-7, with D possibly being TRBD1 (6 bases). The germline V gene has CDR1 KGHSH and CDR2 LQKENI. The V and J ends lost 0 bases and 0 bases respectively, with 12 bases between them. The CDR3 covers 16 residues.

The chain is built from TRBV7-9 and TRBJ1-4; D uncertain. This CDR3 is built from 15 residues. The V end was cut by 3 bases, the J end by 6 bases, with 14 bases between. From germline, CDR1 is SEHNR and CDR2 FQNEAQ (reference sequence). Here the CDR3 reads CASSFVPGGDEKLFF. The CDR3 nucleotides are TGTGCCAGCAGCTTCGTCCCAGGTGGAGATGAAAAACTGTTTTTT. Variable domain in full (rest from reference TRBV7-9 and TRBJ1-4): DTGVSQNPRHKITKRGQNVTFRCDPISEHNRLYWYRQTLGQGPEFLTYFQNEAQLEKSRLLSDRFSAERPKGSFSTLEIQRTEQGDSAMYLCASSFVPGGDEKLFFGSGTQLSVL.

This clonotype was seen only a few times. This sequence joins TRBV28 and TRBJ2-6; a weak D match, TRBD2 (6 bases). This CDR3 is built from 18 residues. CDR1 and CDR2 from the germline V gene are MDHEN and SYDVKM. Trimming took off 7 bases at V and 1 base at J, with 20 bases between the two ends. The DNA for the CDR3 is TGTGCCAGCAATCAAACTCCGGGACGGGGGTCTGGGGCCAACGTCCTGACTTTC. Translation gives CASNQTPGRGSGANVLTF.

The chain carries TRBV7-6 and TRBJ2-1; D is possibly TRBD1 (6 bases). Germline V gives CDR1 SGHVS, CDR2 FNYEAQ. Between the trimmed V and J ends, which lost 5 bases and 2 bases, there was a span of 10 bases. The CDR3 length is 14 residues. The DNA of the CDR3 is TGTGCCAGCAGCATAAGGACAGCCTACAATGAGCAGTTCTTC. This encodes CASSIRTAYNEQFF.

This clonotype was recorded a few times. Here the CDR3 DNA reads TGTGCCAGCAGCTTTAGCGGGGGGGCCACGGAGACCCAGTACTTC. This codes for CASSFSGGATETQYF. J is TRBJ2-5 and V is TRBV7-2; 11 nucleotides line up with TRBD2. Germline V gene lookup returns CDR1 SGHTA and CDR2 FQGNSA. This CDR3 is 15 amino acids long. The junction had 5 bases not matched to a gene; V was cut back by 3 bases and J by 5 bases.

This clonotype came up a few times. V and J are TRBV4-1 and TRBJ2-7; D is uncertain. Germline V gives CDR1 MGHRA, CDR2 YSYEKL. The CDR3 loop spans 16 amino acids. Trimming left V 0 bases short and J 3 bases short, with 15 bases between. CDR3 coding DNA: TGCGCCAGCAGCCAAGATGTTGCAGAAGGGATCTACGAGCAGTACTTC. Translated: CASSQDVAEGIYEQYF.

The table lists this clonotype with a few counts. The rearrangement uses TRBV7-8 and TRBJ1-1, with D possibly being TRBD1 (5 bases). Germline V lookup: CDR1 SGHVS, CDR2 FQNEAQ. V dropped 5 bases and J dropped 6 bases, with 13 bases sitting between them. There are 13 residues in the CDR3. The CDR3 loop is CASSEGRSAEAFF. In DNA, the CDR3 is TGTGCCAGCAGCGAGGGGCGATCAGCTGAAGCTTTCTTT.

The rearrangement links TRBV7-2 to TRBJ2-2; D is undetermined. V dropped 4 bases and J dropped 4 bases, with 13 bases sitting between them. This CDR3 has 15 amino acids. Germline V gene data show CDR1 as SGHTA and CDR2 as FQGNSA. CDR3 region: CASSSDRARTGELFF. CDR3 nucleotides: TGTGCCAGCAGCTCTGATAGGGCTCGCACCGGGGAGCTGTTTTTT.

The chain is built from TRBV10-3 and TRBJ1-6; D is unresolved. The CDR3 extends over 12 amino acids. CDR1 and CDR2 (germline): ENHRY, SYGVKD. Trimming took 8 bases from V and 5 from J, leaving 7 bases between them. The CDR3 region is CAIGGDNSPLHF. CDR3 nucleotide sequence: TGTGCCATCGGAGGAGATAATTCACCCCTCCACTTT.

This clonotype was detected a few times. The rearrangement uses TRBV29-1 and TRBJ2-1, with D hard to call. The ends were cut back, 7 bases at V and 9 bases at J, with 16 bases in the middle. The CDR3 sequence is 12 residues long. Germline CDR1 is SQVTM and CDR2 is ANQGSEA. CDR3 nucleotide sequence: TGCAGCGGTCACGCCTACAACGGTGAGCAGTTCTTC. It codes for CSGHAYNGEQFF.

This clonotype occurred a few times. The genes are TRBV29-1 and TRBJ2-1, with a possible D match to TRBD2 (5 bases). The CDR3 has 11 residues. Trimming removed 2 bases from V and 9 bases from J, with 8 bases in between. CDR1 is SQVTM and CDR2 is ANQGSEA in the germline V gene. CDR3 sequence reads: CSVETSGEQFF. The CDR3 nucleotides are TGCAGCGTTGAAACAAGCGGTGAGCAGTTCTTC.

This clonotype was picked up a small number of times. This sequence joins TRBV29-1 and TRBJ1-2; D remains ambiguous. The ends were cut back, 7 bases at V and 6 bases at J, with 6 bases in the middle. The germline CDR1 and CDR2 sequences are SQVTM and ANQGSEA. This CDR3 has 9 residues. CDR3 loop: CSGGDGYTF. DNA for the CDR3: TGCAGCGGGGGAGATGGCTACACCTTC.

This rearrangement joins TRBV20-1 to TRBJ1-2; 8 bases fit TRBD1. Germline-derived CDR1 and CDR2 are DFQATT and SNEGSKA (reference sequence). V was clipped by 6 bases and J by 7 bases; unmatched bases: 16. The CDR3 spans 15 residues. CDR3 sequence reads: CSAIPPGQEAGGYTF. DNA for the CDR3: TGCAGTGCGATTCCGCCGGGACAGGAGGCGGGTGGCTACACCTTC.

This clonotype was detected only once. Here the CDR3 DNA reads TGTGCCAGCAGTTTACATCTCGGGACAGCCTACGAGCAGTACTTC. Translating gives CASSLHLGTAYEQYF. This chain joins TRBV28 and TRBJ2-7, with 7 positions matching TRBD1. The J segment lost 2 bases and the V segment lost 2 bases, leaving 6 bases of the junction unmatched. From germline, CDR1 is MDHEN and CDR2 SYDVKM. This CDR3 is 15 amino acids long.

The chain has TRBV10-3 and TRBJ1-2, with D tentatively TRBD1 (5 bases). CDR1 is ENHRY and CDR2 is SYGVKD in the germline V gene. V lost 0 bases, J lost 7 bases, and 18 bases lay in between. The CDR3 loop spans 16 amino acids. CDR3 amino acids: CAISESGVTVRSGYTF. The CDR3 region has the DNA TGTGCCATCAGTGAGTCAGGGGTGACCGTTAGGAGTGGCTACACCTTC.

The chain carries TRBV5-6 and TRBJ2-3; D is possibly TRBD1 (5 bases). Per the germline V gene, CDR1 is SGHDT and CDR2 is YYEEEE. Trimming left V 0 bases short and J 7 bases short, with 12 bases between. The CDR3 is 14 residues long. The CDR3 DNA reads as TGTGCCAGCAGCTTGGGGCAGGGTTCGTATACGCAGTATTTT. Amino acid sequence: CASSLGQGSYTQYF.

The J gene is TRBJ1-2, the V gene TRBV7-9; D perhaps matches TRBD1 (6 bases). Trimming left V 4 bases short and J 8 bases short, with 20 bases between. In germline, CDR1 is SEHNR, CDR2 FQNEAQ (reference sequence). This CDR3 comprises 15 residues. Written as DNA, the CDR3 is TGTGCCAGCAGCTACGGGCCCTCAGGGGATTTGGGCTACACCTTC. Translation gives CASSYGPSGDLGYTF.

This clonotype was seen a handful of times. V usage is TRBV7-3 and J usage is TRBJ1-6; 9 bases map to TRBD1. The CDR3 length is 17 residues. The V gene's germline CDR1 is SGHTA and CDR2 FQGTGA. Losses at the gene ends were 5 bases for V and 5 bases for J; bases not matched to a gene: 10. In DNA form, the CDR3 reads TGTGCCAGCAGCGCCAGTACCGGGACAGGGAATAATTCACCCCTCCACTTT. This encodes CASSASTGTGNNSPLHF. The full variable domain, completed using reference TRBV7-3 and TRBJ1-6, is GAGVSQTPSNKVTEKGKYVELRCDPISGHTALYWYRQSLGQGPEFLIYFQGTGAADDSGLPNDRFFAVRPEGSVSTLKIQRTERGDSAVYLCASSASTGTGNNSPLHFGNGTRLTVT.

The CDR3 DNA follows: TGCATGGGGCAGGCCCAGAATACCCAGTACTTC. Translated: CMGQAQNTQYF. The gene calls are TRBV20-1 and TRBJ2-5, with D perhaps matching TRBD1 (5 bases). Germline loops: CDR1 DFQATT, CDR2 SNEGSKA (reference sequence). The CDR3 is 11 residues long.

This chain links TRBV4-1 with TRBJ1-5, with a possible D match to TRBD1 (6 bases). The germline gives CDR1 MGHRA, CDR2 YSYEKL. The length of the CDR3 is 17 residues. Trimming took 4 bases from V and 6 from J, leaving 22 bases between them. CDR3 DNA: TGCGCCAGCAGCCCGACCGGGACAAAGGTTATCGGTCAGCCCCAGCATTTT. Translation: CASSPTGTKVIGQPQHF.